Below, 18 T cell receptor beta chains from the same sample are listed, as sequenced in a study of cytomegalovirus exposure and HLA in healthy donors. PCR involved 60 Vbeta and 13 Jbeta primers. The repertoire was sequenced with immunoSEQ multiplex PCR; TCRdb's copy has only in-frame clones and lacks some. The sample contains about 200,000 clones, over 75% of which appear only once. Sequenced material: PBMCs. The receptor source for this set is a young man in good health and CMV-seronegative.

This chain links TRBV2 with TRBJ1-5; 7 bases line up with TRBD1. This CDR3 comprises 18 residues. V shed 6 bases, J shed 0 bases, and the junction held 14 bases outside the gene matches. Germline CDR1 and CDR2: SNHLY and FYNNEI. The CDR3 loop reads CASSVGTASGRSNQPQHF. The CDR3, as DNA: TGTGCCAGCAGCGTCGGGACAGCCTCAGGGCGTAGCAATCAGCCCCAGCATTTT.

The chain recombines TRBV5-1 with TRBJ1-1, with no clear D. CDR1 SGHRS and CDR2 YFSETQ come from the germline V gene. This CDR3 has 17 amino acids. Trimming took 0 bases from V and 0 from J, leaving 15 bases between them. DNA of the CDR3: TGCGCCAGCAGCTTGGGGTTTGGCCCAGATATGAACACTGAAGCTTTCTTT. The encoded protein is CASSLGFGPDMNTEAFF.

This clone showed up just a few times. The same CDR3 is also encoded by other DNA sequences in this sample. This chain uses TRBV6-5 with TRBJ1-1; weak D call: TRBD1 (6 bases). Trimming took off 4 bases at V and 8 bases at J, with 14 bases between the two ends. Per the germline V gene, CDR1 is MNHEY and CDR2 is SVGAGI. The CDR3 runs 13 residues. The CDR3 reads CASSSGESGEAFF. The CDR3 DNA follows: TGTGCCAGCAGTTCAGGGGAGTCGGGCGAAGCTTTCTTT.

This rearrangement joins TRBV10-3 to TRBJ2-6; no firm D call. V shed 3 bases and J shed 0 bases, with 3 bases lying between them. Germline CDR1 reads ENHRY; CDR2 reads SYGVKD. This CDR3 is 14 amino acids long. The CDR3 is CAISDNSGANVLTF. As DNA, the CDR3 is TGTGCCATCAGTGATAACTCTGGGGCCAACGTCCTGACTTTC.

This chain joins TRBV5-8 and TRBJ1-1, with D possibly matching TRBD1 (5 bases). V shed 4 bases and J shed 6 bases, with 16 bases lying between them. Germline CDR1 and CDR2: SGHTS and YDEGEE. There are 14 residues in the CDR3. This CDR3 is CASSPGTGRSEAFF. CDR3 DNA: TGTGCCAGCAGCCCCGGGACTGGGAGATCTGAAGCTTTCTTT.

The chain recombines TRBV21-1 with TRBJ2-2; no DNA check was done on the table's D call, TRBD2. TRBV21-1 is marked as a pseudogene. This CDR3 has 18 residues. CDR3 amino acids: CASSKGPSGRALTGELFF. CDR3 bases: TGTGCCAGCAGCAAAGGACCTAGCGGGAGGGCCCTCACCGGGGAGCTGTTTTTT.

This clone came up a few times. This rearrangement joins TRBV18 to TRBJ1-1; unclear D gene. V was pared by 2 bases and J by 4 bases, with 11 bases between. This CDR3 is built from 14 residues. Germline CDR1 KGHSH, CDR2 LQKENI. CDR3 loop: CASSPRQDGTEAFF. Here the CDR3 DNA reads TGTGCCAGCTCACCAAGGCAGGATGGCACTGAAGCTTTCTTT. The full variable domain, completed using reference TRBV18 and TRBJ1-1, is NAGVMQNPRHLVRRRGQEARLRCSPMKGHSHVYWYRQLPEEGLKFMVYLQKENIIDESGMPKERFSAEFPKEGPSILRIQQVVRGDSAAYFCASSPRQDGTEAFFGQGTRLTVV.

The chain carries TRBV4-2 and TRBJ1-4; perhaps TRBD1 as D (6 bases). Germline V CDR1 and CDR2: LGHNA, YNFKEQ. The CDR3 spans 16 residues. V dropped 1 base and J dropped 2 bases, with 11 bases sitting between them. For the CDR3, the DNA is TGTGCCAGCAGCCAAGGAGAGGGGGGGACTAATGAAAAACTGTTTTTT. This encodes CASSQGEGGTNEKLFF.

The chain combines TRBV5-1 with TRBJ1-1; no clear D gene. V dropped 6 bases and J dropped 4 bases, with 19 bases sitting between them. The CDR3 has 15 amino acids. Germline CDR1 SGHRS, CDR2 YFSETQ. The CDR3 region is CASTYSAGLGTEAFF. CDR3 bases: TGCGCCAGCACCTACTCAGCGGGATTGGGCACTGAAGCTTTCTTT.

A note on this clone: Other DNA sequences in this sample translate to the same CDR3. V usage is TRBV19 and J usage is TRBJ2-2; D is uncertain. CDR3 length: 13 amino acids. With 2 bases removed from V and 3 bases from J, the gap between germline ends came to 4 bases. In germline, CDR1 is LNHDA, CDR2 SQIVND (reference sequence). CDR3 region: CASSISDTGELFF. The CDR3 nucleotides are TGTGCCAGTAGTATAAGCGACACCGGGGAGCTGTTTTTT.

There are a few counts of this clone. V and J are TRBV4-3 and TRBJ1-1; 7 nucleotides agree with TRBD1. CDR3 size: 14 residues. The V and J ends lost 4 bases and 9 bases, in that order; junction bases with no gene match: 11. The V gene's germline CDR1 is LGHNA and CDR2 YSLEER. The CDR3 is CASSPKIQGNQAFF. Written as DNA, the CDR3 is TGCGCCAGCAGCCCAAAAATACAGGGGAACCAAGCTTTCTTT.

The rearrangement uses TRBV10-3 and TRBJ2-7; 12 nucleotides agree with TRBD2. Germline V gives CDR1 ENHRY, CDR2 SYGVKD. V gave up 6 bases and J gave up 2 bases; unmatched junction bases: 2. The CDR3 is 14 amino acids. The CDR3 bases are TGTGCCATCAGCGGACTAGCGGGAACCTACGAGCAGTACTTC. Translation gives CAISGLAGTYEQYF.

The chain couples TRBV5-4 to TRBJ2-1; D remains ambiguous. Germline CDR1 is SGHNT and CDR2 is YYREEE (reference sequence). V was trimmed by 4 bases and J by 5 bases, leaving 10 bases between them. The CDR3 covers 13 residues. CDR3 sequence: CASSAFSNNEQFF. CDR3 bases: TGTGCCAGCAGCGCTTTTAGTAACAATGAGCAGTTCTTC.

The chain combines TRBV4-3 with TRBJ2-1; tentatively, D is TRBD1 (6 bases). The germline V and J ends were trimmed by 1 base and 5 bases, with 6 bases remaining between them. Germline V gene lookup returns CDR1 LGHNA and CDR2 YSLEER. The CDR3 is 13 residues long. The CDR3 region has the DNA TGCGCCAGCAGCCAAGCAGGGGACAATGAGCAGTTCTTC. Its protein product is CASSQAGDNEQFF.

The rearrangement uses TRBV6-1 and TRBJ1-2; D perhaps matches TRBD1 (5 bases). The CDR3 has 14 amino acids. Germline V gives CDR1 MNHNS, CDR2 SASEGT. The V end lost 8 bases, the J end lost 0 bases, and 13 bases lay between the germline ends. The CDR3 spells CASRAGGANYGYTF. The CDR3 DNA follows: TGTGCCAGCCGGGCGGGGGGGGCTAACTATGGCTACACCTTC.

This chain connects TRBV5-1 to TRBJ2-1, with 7 bases that match TRBD2. This CDR3 region has 16 residues. Per the germline V gene, CDR1 is SGHRS and CDR2 is YFSETQ. Trimming at V came to 2 bases and at J to 4 bases, leaving 9 bases not matched to a gene. The CDR3 sequence: CASSFPTSAGYNEQFF. The DNA of the CDR3 is TGCGCCAGCAGCTTCCCCACTAGCGCCGGGTACAATGAGCAGTTCTTC.

This clone was picked up a small number of times. The chain has TRBV27 and TRBJ2-5, with 10 nucleotides matching TRBD1. The assigned J gene may be wrong: the sequence end matches TRBJ2-7 better. CDR1 is MNHEY, CDR2 SMNVEV, per germline (reference sequence). The CDR3 contains 12 residues. The chain's CDR3 is CASKGQGYEQYF. The CDR3 region has the DNA TGTGCCAGCAAGGGACAGGGGTACGAGCAGTACTTC.

This chain joins TRBV4-3 and TRBJ1-2, with 10 bases lining up with TRBD1. This CDR3 has 19 residues. Per the germline V gene, CDR1 is LGHNA and CDR2 is YSLEER. J was trimmed by 0 bases and V by 1 base; bases with no gene match: 11. The CDR3 DNA sequence: TGCGCCAGCAGCCAAGGGGCTTTCGGACAGGGGGATTCTAACTATGGCTACACCTTC. Protein sequence: CASSQGAFGQGDSNYGYTF.